This TCR beta chain came from a study of T cells in Graves' hyperthyroidism and ophthalmopathy. Broader study findings: Blood also contained most expanded thyroid clonotypes above 0.001. Model predictions of ophthalmopathy came a median roughly 6.7 months before onset.

CDR1 SGHDT and CDR2 YYEEEE come from the germline V gene. The CDR3 is 12 residues long. V was pared by 0 bases and J by 11 bases, with 3 bases of the junction left unmatched. Amplified TCR beta CDR3 regions came from RNA transcripts. Using the HTBI primer set, a first-round RT-PCR was run on the TCR CDR3. A single record per CDR3 protein comes from TCRdb applying MiXCR to the multiplex PCR reads. The sample shows some 300,000 distinct CDR3 sequences, roughly 19% of them seen only once. There are many counts of this clonotype. What it recognizes is unknown. Patients affected by ophthalmopathy presented a Clinical Activity Score of at least 3, a NOSPECS grade of at least 4, and disease duration below 3 months. Uncontrolled infection, other autoimmune disease, pregnancy and lactation each barred patients from inclusion.

V and J are TRBV5-6 and TRBJ1-1, with 8 bases that match TRBD1. Sequencing was performed on blood. The receptor's source is a man aged 50 or older with Graves' ophthalmopathy. The DNA of the CDR3 is TGTGCCAGCAGCTTGGACAGGGGGTATGCTTTCTTT. Amino acids: CASSLDRGYAFF. The full variable domain, with the rest looked up from reference TRBV5-6 and TRBJ1-1, is DAGVTQSPTHLIKTRGQQVTLRCSPKSGHDTVSWYQQALGQGPQFIFQYYEEEERQRGNFPDRFSGHQFPNYSSELNVNALLLGDSALYLCASSLDRGYAFFGQGTRLTVV.